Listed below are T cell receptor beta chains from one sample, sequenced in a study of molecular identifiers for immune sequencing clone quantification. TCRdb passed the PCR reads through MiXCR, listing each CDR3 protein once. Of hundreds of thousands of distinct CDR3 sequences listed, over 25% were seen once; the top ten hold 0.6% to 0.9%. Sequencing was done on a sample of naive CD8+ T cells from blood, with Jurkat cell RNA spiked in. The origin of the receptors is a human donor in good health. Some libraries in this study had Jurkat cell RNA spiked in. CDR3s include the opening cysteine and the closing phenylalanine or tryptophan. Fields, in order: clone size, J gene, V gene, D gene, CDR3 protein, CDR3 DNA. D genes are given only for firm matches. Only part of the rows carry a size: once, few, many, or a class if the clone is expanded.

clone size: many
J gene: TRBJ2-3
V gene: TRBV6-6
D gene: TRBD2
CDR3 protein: CASSHKGLAGDWAGTDTQYF
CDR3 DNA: TGTGCCAGCAGTCACAAGGGACTAGCGGGAGATTGGGCAGGCACAGATACGCAGTATTTT

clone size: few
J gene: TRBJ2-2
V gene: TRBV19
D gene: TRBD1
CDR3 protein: CASSINHAQGTNGELFF
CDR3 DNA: TGTGCCAGTAGTATAAACCACGCACAGGGGACGAACGGGGAGCTGTTTTTT

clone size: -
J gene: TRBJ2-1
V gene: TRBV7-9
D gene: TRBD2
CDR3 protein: CASNPLAGGYNEQFF
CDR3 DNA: TGTGCCAGCAATCCTCTAGCGGGAGGCTACAATGAGCAGTTCTTC

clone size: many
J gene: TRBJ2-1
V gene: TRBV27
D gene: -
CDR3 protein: CASSPAGPSRNEQFF
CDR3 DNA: TGTGCCAGCAGTCCAGCGGGCCCATCGCGCAATGAGCAGTTCTTC

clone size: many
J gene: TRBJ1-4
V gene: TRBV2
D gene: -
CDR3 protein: CASSEDMDSSTNEKLFF
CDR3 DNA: TGTGCCAGCAGTGAAGATATGGATAGCTCAACTAATGAAAAACTGTTTTTT

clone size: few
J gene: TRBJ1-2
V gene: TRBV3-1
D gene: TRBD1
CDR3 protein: CASSQDLGGSYGYTF
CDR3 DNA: TGTGCCAGCAGCCAAGATCTAGGGGGCTCCTATGGCTACACCTTC

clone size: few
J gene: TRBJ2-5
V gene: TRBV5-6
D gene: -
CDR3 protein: CASSPWSVGALETQYF
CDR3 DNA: TGTGCCAGCAGCCCATGGTCAGTGGGGGCGTTGGAGACCCAGTACTTC

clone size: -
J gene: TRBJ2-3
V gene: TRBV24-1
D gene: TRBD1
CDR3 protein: CATSDGTERGTDTQYF
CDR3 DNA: TGTGCCACCAGTGATGGGACAGAGAGGGGCACAGATACGCAGTATTTT

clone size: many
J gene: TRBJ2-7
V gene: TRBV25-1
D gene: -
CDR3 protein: CASSGIGQGWSYEQYF
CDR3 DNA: TGTGCCAGCAGTGGTATCGGGCAGGGGTGGTCCTACGAGCAGTACTTC

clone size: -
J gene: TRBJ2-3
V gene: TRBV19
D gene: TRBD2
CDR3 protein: CASSISPAGSLADTQYF
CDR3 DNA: TGTGCCAGTAGTATCTCCCCAGCGGGGTCTCTGGCAGATACGCAGTATTTT

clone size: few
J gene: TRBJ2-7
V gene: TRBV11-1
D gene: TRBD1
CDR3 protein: CASSLSRGGSSYEQYF
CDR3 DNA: TGTGCCAGCAGCTTATCTAGAGGGGGCAGCTCCTACGAGCAGTACTTC

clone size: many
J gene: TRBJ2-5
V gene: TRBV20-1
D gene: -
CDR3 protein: CSASSGGETQYF
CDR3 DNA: TGCAGTGCTAGTTCCGGGGGTGAGACCCAGTACTTC

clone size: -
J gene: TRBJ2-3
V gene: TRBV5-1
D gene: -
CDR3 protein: CASTNQTSMYLCASSSPDTQYF
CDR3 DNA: -

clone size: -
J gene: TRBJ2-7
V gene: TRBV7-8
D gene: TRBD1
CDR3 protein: CASSFDRGSYEHYF
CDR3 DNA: TGTGCCAGCAGCTTTGACAGGGGGAGCTACGAGCACTACTTC

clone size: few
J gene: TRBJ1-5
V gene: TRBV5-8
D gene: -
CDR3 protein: CASSLYLTGYSNQPQHF
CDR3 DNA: TGTGCCAGCAGCTTGTATCTGACAGGCTATAGCAATCAGCCCCAGCATTTT

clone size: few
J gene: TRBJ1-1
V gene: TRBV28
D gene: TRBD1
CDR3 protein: CASSLFDREGVWDTEAFF
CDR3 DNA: TGTGCCAGCAGTTTATTCGACAGGGAGGGAGTATGGGACACTGAAGCTTTCTTT

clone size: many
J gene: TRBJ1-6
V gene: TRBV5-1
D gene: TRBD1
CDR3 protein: CASSSTGMGSPLHF
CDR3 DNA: TGCGCCAGCAGCTCGACAGGGATGGGGTCACCCCTCCACTTT

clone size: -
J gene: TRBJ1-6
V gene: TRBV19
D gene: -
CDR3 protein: CASSISSYNSPLHF
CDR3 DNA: TGTGCCAGTAGTATCAGCTCCTATAATTCACCCCTCCACTTT

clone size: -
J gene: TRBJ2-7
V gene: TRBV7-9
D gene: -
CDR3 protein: CASSIGSHEQYF
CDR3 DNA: TGTGCCAGCAGCATTGGGAGCCACGAGCAGTACTTC

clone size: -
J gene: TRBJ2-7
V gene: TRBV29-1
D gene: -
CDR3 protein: CSVDGLREQESLDEQYF
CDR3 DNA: TGCAGCGTTGATGGCCTCAGGGAGCAGGAGTCTCTAGACGAGCAGTACTTC

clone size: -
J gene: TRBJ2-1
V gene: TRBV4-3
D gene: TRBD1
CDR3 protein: CASSRDRDTFGNEQFF
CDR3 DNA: TGCGCCAGCAGCCGGGACAGGGATACTTTTGGGAATGAGCAGTTCTTC

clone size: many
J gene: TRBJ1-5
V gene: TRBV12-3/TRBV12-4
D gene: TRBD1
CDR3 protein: CASGQGNQPQHF
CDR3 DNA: TGTGCCAGCGGACAGGGGAATCAGCCCCAGCATTTT

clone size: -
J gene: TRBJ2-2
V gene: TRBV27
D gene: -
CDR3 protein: CASSLSIRGGELFF
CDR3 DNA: TGTGCCAGCAGTTTATCGATAAGGGGCGGGGAGCTGTTTTTT

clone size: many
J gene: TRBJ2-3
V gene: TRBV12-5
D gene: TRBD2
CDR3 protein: CASGPSSGGADTQYF
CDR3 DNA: TGTGCTAGTGGTCCTTCCAGCGGGGGTGCAGATACGCAGTATTTT

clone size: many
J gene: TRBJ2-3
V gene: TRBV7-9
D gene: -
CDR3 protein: CASRPTLRDVQIPSTDTQYF
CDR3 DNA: TGTGCCAGCAGACCGACACTCCGGGACGTTCAAATTCCTAGCACAGATACGCAGTATTTT

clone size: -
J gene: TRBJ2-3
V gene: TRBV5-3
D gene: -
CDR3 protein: CASSNLGTSTDTQYF
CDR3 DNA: TGTGCCAGCAGCAATCTCGGGACTAGCACAGATACGCAGTATTTT

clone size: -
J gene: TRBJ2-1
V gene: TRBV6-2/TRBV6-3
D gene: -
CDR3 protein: CASSTLGNEQFF
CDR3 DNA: TGTGCCAGCAGCACCCTAGGGAATGAGCAGTTCTTC

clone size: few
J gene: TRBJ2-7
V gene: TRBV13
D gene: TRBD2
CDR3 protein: CASSLRGAGTSGIAAYEQYF
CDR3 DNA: TGTGCCAGCAGCTTACGAGGAGCGGGAACTAGCGGGATTGCGGCCTACGAGCAGTACTTC

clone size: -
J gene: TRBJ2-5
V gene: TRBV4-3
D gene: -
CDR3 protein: CASSQDQPSDYQETRYF
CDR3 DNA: TGCGCCAGCAGCCAAGATCAGCCCAGCGACTATCAAGAGACCCGGTACTTC

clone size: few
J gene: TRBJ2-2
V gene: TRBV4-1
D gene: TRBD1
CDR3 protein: CASSQHVYGTGNTGELFF
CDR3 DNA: TGCGCCAGCAGCCAACACGTGTACGGGACAGGAAACACCGGGGAGCTGTTTTTT

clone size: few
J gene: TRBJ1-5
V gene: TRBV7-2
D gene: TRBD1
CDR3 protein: CASSWDRTPPQHF
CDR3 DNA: TGTGCCAGCAGCTGGGACAGGACCCCGCCCCAGCATTTT

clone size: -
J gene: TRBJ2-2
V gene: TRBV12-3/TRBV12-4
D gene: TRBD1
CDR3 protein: CASSLGTGLIGELFF
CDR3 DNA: TGTGCCAGCAGTTTAGGGACAGGGTTGATCGGGGAGCTGTTTTTT

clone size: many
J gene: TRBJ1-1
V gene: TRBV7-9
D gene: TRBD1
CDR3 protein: CASSSRDRENTEAFF
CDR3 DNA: TGTGCCAGCAGCTCACGGGACAGGGAGAACACTGAAGCTTTCTTT

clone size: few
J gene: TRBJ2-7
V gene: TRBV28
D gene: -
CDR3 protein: CASRPTGFAQYF
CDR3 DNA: TGTGCCAGCAGACCAACAGGGTTTGCGCAGTACTTC

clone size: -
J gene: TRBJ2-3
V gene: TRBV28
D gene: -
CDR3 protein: CAIGGGYDTQYF
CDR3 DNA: TGTGCGATCGGAGGGGGCTACGATACGCAGTATTTT

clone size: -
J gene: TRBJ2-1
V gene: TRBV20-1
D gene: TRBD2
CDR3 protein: CSALPGLAGDPYNEQFF
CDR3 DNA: TGCAGTGCTCTCCCGGGACTAGCGGGGGACCCTTACAATGAGCAGTTCTTC

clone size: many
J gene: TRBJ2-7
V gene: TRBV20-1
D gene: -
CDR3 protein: CSARDLGAYEQYF
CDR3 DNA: TGCAGTGCTAGAGATCTGGGGGCCTACGAGCAGTACTTC

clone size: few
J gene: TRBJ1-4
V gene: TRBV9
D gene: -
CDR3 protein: CASSPTGGPNEKLFF
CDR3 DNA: TGTGCCAGCAGCCCAACGGGGGGCCCTAATGAAAAACTGTTTTTT

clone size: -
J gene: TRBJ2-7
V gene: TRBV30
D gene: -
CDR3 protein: CAWSEGTEQYF
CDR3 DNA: TGTGCCTGGAGTGAAGGGACCGAGCAGTACTTC

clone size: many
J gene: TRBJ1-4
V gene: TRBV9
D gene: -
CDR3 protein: CASSAPTGTENEKLFF
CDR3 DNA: TGTGCCAGCAGCGCCCCGACCGGGACGGAGAATGAAAAACTGTTTTTT

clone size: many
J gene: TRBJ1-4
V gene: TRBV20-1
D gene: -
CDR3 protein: CSASSAGGEKLFF
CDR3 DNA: TGCAGTGCGTCGAGTGCGGGAGGTGAAAAACTGTTTTTT

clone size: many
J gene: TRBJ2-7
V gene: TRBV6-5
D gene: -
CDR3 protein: CASISRTYEQYF
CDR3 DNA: TGTGCCAGCATATCCCGGACCTACGAGCAGTACTTC

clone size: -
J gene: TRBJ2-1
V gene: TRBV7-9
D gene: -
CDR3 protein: CASSPKGLPPESYNEQFF
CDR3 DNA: TGTGCCAGCAGCCCGAAGGGCCTTCCGCCAGAAAGCTACAATGAGCAGTTCTTC

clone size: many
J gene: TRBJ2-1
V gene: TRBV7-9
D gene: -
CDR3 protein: CASSPSRGSAGPYNEQFF
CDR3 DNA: TGTGCCAGCAGCCCCTCTCGTGGGTCGGCCGGGCCCTACAATGAGCAGTTCTTC